The rows below give T cell receptor beta chains drawn from one sample of a study of blood T cell repertoires in COVID-19. Sequencing was performed with immunoSEQ multiplex PCR; in TCRdb, only in-frame clones are kept and a portion is missing. Altogether 90,000 to 120,000 clones are present, 88% being singletons, with the ten largest covering 6.8%. Material for sequencing was peripheral blood. The receptors stem from a man aged 45-65 years with active or convalescent COVID-19. Both conserved end residues are part of each CDR3. Rows may omit the clone size; those that give it use once, few, many or a size class.

CDR3: CASSRQGAQPQHF
J: TRBJ1-5
size: NA
V: TRBV19

CDR3: CASSIGVEETQYF
J: TRBJ2-5
size: NA
V: TRBV19

CDR3: CASSTGQASNQPQHF
J: TRBJ1-5
size: NA
V: TRBV5-5

CDR3: CASSQDPVDNGIAKNIQYF
J: TRBJ2-4
size: NA
V: TRBV4-1

CDR3: CASSKAGTQYF
J: TRBJ2-7
size: NA
V: TRBV7-2

CDR3: CASSVGGEAFF
J: TRBJ1-1
size: NA
V: TRBV2

CDR3: CAISRDRNTGELFF
J: TRBJ2-2
size: once
V: TRBV10-3

CDR3: CASSQDGGTGNQPQHF
J: TRBJ1-5
size: NA
V: TRBV4-3

CDR3: CASSGPGLAGASGSSYEQYF
J: TRBJ2-7
size: NA
V: TRBV10-2

CDR3: CAIRGTSGKGREQYF
J: TRBJ2-7
size: NA
V: TRBV10-3

CDR3: CASSVAGASGNTIYF
J: TRBJ1-3
size: NA
V: TRBV25-1

CDR3: CASSLRTGGFRPSEQYF
J: TRBJ2-7
size: NA
V: TRBV5-6

CDR3: CASSWERGHQETQYF
J: TRBJ2-5
size: NA
V: TRBV19

CDR3: CASSWRRGQETQYF
J: TRBJ2-5
size: NA
V: TRBV27

CDR3: CASSLVRDRFSSTDTQYF
J: TRBJ2-3
size: NA
V: TRBV5-1

CDR3: CASSEQTYEQYF
J: TRBJ2-7
size: NA
V: TRBV5-6

CDR3: CASSQGLRTGGSSGELFF
J: TRBJ2-2
size: few
V: TRBV4-1

CDR3: CASSVGPGETQYF
J: TRBJ2-5
size: NA
V: TRBV9

CDR3: CAGSQGPNQPQHF
J: TRBJ1-5
size: NA
V: TRBV19

CDR3: CASSSDRGAYEQYF
J: TRBJ2-7
size: NA
V: TRBV5-1

CDR3: CASSLGSSARQLFF
J: TRBJ2-2
size: NA
V: TRBV11-2

CDR3: CASSLFRGTYEQYF
J: TRBJ2-7
size: NA
V: TRBV27